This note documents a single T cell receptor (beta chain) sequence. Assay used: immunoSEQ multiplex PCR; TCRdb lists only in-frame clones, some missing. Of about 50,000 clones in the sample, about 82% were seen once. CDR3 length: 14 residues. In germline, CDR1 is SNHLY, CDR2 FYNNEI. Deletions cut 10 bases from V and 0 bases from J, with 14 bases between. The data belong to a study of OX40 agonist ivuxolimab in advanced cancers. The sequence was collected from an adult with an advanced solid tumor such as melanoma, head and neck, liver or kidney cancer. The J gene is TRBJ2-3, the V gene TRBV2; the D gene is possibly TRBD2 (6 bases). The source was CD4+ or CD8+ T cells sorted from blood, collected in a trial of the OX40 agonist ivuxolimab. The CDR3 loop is CATQRASSTDTQYF. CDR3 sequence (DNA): TGTGCCACCCAGCGGGCCTCTAGCACAGATACGCAGTATTTT.